This T cell receptor beta chain was captured in a study of shared clonotypes between healthy human individuals. Study-wide background: Donors consisted of a couple of women and a few men between 18 and 49. Donors had three CD4 naive, three CD4 memory, two CD8 naive and one CD8 memory plate apiece.

Splitting of CD4+ cells produced CD45RA+ naive and CD45RA-negative memory subsets. Profiling relied on immunoSEQ multiplex PCR, and the TCRdb table lists in-frame clones only, not all of them. Here the sample spans over 2 million clones, around 90% being singletons. V lost 4 bases and J 2 bases, leaving 12 bases between the germline ends. CDR1 SGHTA and CDR2 FQGTGA come from the germline V gene. CDR3 length equals 15 residues. As for this clone: Its cognate antigen is unknown.

Findings and caveats of the study: The four-donor shared clonotypes exceeded non-shared clonotypes in generation probability, with non-shared ones scoring lower.

This chain joins TRBV7-3 and TRBJ1-3, with TRBD1 as a possible D gene (5 bases). Source material: naive CD4+ T cells from PBMCs. Subset given: CD45RA+ positively selected. The sequence was collected from a man in his late teens or twenties in good health. Some clones in this sample may be carry-over from other donors' samples. The CDR3 region is CASSYDGGAGNTIYF. CDR3 in DNA: TGTGCCAGCAGCTACGACGGGGGTGCTGGAAACACCATATATTTT.